The 13 T cell receptor beta chains below all came from one sample that was sequenced in a study of vaccination effects on CD4 cells after COVID-19. Profiling relied on immunoSEQ multiplex PCR, and the TCRdb table lists in-frame clones only, not all of them. The sample carries around 30,000 clones, over 70% recorded once. Which antigens these TCRs recognize remains unknown. The ViraFEST assay expanded antigen-specific CD4+ T cells with viral peptide pools before sequencing. Subsequent to approximately 11 days of culture, CD4+ T cells were isolated. Everyone in the study got two shots of either the BNT162b2 or mRNA-1273 vaccine. Here the sequenced sample was CD4+ T cells from PBMCs cultured with HCoV-NL63 spike peptides, taken after COVID-19 vaccination. The receptors originated from a human donor who received a COVID-19 vaccine.

This chain joins TRBV3-1 (or the pseudogene TRBV3-2) and TRBJ2-5; 13 nucleotides line up with TRBD2. Germline trimming cut 1 base from V and 5 bases from J; bases unmatched to any gene: 7. CDR1 is LGHDT, CDR2 YNNKEL, per germline (reference sequence). The CDR3 is 17 amino acids. The CDR3 sequence: CASSQAGGLAGWETQYF. CDR3 nucleotides: TGTGCCAGCAGCCAAGCCGGGGGACTAGCGGGATGGGAGACCCAGTACTTC.

The genes are TRBV5-1 and TRBJ2-1, with TRBD2 identical over 8 bases. The CDR3 is 15 amino acids. The trim removed 3 bases at V and 4 bases at J, leaving 6 bases unmatched. Per the germline V gene, CDR1 is SGHRS and CDR2 is YFSETQ. The CDR3 coding sequence is TGCGCCAGCAGCTCACCCGGGACTAGTTACAATGAGCAGTTCTTC. Translated: CASSSPGTSYNEQFF.

The chain couples TRBV3-1 (or the pseudogene TRBV3-2) to TRBJ2-7, with 14 positions matching TRBD2. V shed 4 bases and J 2 bases; nucleotides not matched to a gene: 4. The CDR3 runs to 16 residues. In germline, CDR1 is LGHDT, CDR2 YNNKEL (reference sequence). The CDR3 coding sequence is TGTGCCAGCAGCCGCAGACTAGCGGGAGGGCCCTACGAGCAGTACTTC. This codes for CASSRRLAGGPYEQYF.

The rearrangement joins TRBV19 to TRBJ1-2, with 8 bases that match TRBD1. Germline V CDR1 and CDR2: LNHDA, SQIVND (reference sequence). This CDR3 has 14 amino acids. V lost 6 bases to trimming and J lost 3 bases; unmatched junction nucleotides: 6. This CDR3 reads CASRRTGNDYGYTF. The DNA of the CDR3 is TGTGCCAGTAGGCGGACAGGGAATGACTATGGCTACACCTTC.

This chain links TRBV27 with TRBJ1-3; a weak D match, TRBD1 (6 bases). V was pared by 5 bases and J by 2 bases, with 16 bases between. The CDR3 has 16 residues. Germline-derived CDR1 and CDR2 are MNHEY and SMNVEV (reference sequence). The CDR3 coding sequence is TGTGCCAGCAGTCCAGGACAGACTTATACTGGAAACACCATATATTTT. Its protein product is CASSPGQTYTGNTIYF.

The rearrangement uses TRBV11-2 and TRBJ2-1; tentatively, D is TRBD2 (6 bases). This CDR3 comprises 15 residues. From germline, CDR1 is SGHAT and CDR2 FQNNGV. The V end lost 5 bases, the J end lost 7 bases, and 18 bases lay between the germline ends. The CDR3 DNA reads as TGTGCCAGCAGCCCCCAGAGGAGGGAGTGGAATGAGCAGTTCTTC. Its protein is CASSPQRREWNEQFF.

This rearrangement joins TRBV5-4 to TRBJ2-3; 9 bases agree with TRBD2. Germline V gene data show CDR1 as SGHNT and CDR2 as YYREEE (reference sequence). The J segment lost 0 bases and the V segment lost 1 base, leaving 3 bases of the junction unmatched. The CDR3 runs 16 residues. CDR3 nucleotide sequence: TGTGCCAGCAGCTTGATGACTAGCGGTAGCACAGATACGCAGTATTTT. This gives the protein CASSLMTSGSTDTQYF. Using reference TRBV5-4 and TRBJ2-3 for the parts outside the CDR3, the full variable domain is ETGVTQSPTHLIKTRGQQVTLRCSSQSGHNTVSWYQQALGQGPQFIFQYYREEENGRGNFPPRFSGLQFPNYSSELNVNALELDDSALYLCASSLMTSGSTDTQYFGPGTRLTVL.

The V call is TRBV6-5, the J call TRBJ2-7, with 9 bases matching TRBD2. The CDR3 has 14 amino acids. V was clipped by 7 bases and J by 1 base; unmatched bases: 5. CDR1 and CDR2 from the germline V gene are MNHEY and SVGAGI. CDR3 residues: CASTPGLASYEQYF. Written as DNA, the CDR3 is TGTGCCAGCACACCGGGACTAGCATCCTACGAGCAGTACTTC.

The chain uses TRBV5-1 and TRBJ2-7; 7 positions agree with TRBD1. CDR1 is SGHRS, CDR2 YFSETQ, per germline. The junction had 3 bases not matched to a gene; V was cut back by 2 bases and J by 1 base. The CDR3 runs to 14 residues. DNA of the CDR3: TGCGCCAGCAGCTTAGTACAGGGGTCCTACGAGCAGTACTTC. Protein product: CASSLVQGSYEQYF.

The chain is built from TRBV6-1 and TRBJ2-7; no reliable D call. CDR1 MNHNS and CDR2 SASEGT come from the germline V gene. V was pared by 1 base and J by 2 bases, with 6 bases between. This CDR3 region has 13 residues. The CDR3 region is CASSEEGPYEQYF. The CDR3 nucleotides read TGTGCCAGCAGTGAAGAAGGACCCTACGAGCAGTACTTC.

The gene calls are TRBV7-8 and TRBJ2-1, with 15 bases lining up with TRBD2. Trimming took 1 base from V and 7 from J; bases not matched to a gene: 2. The CDR3 is 16 amino acids. Germline V gives CDR1 SGHVS, CDR2 FQNEAQ. CDR3 in DNA: TGTGCCAGCAGCTTAGAGGGACTAGCGGGGGGAAATGAGCAGTTCTTC. It codes for CASSLEGLAGGNEQFF.

The rearrangement joins TRBV18 to TRBJ2-3; D is unresolved. Trimming stripped 1 base from V and 1 base from J, with 6 bases between. This CDR3 comprises 14 residues. Germline V gene data show CDR1 as KGHSH and CDR2 as LQKENI. The CDR3 sequence is CASSPRTRTDTQYF. CDR3 DNA: TGTGCCAGCTCACCACGGACCCGCACAGATACGCAGTATTTT.

The rearrangement links TRBV5-6 to TRBJ1-4; 9 nucleotides line up with TRBD1. Germline V gene sequence: CDR1 SGHDT, CDR2 YYEEEE. V shed 0 bases, J shed 6 bases, and the junction held 0 bases outside the gene matches. The CDR3 is 14 amino acids. CDR3 sequence (DNA): TGTGCCAGCAGCTTGGACAGGGGGCATGAAAAACTGTTTTTT. This translates into CASSLDRGHEKLFF.